The rows below give T cell receptor beta chains drawn from one sample of a study of shared clonotypes between healthy human individuals. Clones were read by immunoSEQ multiplex PCR, and TCRdb kept only the in-frame ones, dropping some. Of about half a million clones in the sample, roughly 80% were seen once. Material for sequencing was PBMCs. Source of these receptors: a woman aged 40 to 49 in good health. Some clones in this sample may be carry-over from other donors' samples. The CDR3 runs from the conserved cysteine through the conserved F or W. A D gene is named only where the DNA matches it firmly. Some rows have no size entry. The others give once, few or many, or a class for an expanded clone.

d_call: TRBD1
clone_size: NA
j_call: TRBJ2-1
v_call: TRBV5-6
cdr3_aa: CASSLLDRGDEQFF
cdr3_nt: TGTGCCAGCAGCTTGCTTGACAGGGGGGATGAGCAGTTCTTC

d_call: NA
clone_size: NA
j_call: TRBJ1-5
v_call: TRBV27
cdr3_aa: CASRGRGGNSNQPQHF
cdr3_nt: TGTGCCAGCAGGGGGCGGGGAGGAAATAGCAATCAGCCCCAGCATTTT

d_call: NA
clone_size: many
j_call: TRBJ2-2
v_call: TRBV7-3
cdr3_aa: CASSPPGANTGELFF
cdr3_nt: TGTGCCAGCAGCCCCCCGGGGGCGAACACCGGGGAGCTGTTTTTT

d_call: TRBD1
clone_size: once
j_call: TRBJ1-1
v_call: TRBV28
cdr3_aa: CASTQTGWGTEAFF
cdr3_nt: TGTGCCAGCACCCAGACAGGGTGGGGGACTGAAGCTTTCTTT

d_call: NA
clone_size: few
j_call: TRBJ2-1
v_call: TRBV6-4
cdr3_aa: CASSDNAGSYNEQFF
cdr3_nt: TGTGCCAGCAGTGACAACGCGGGATCCTACAATGAGCAGTTCTTC

d_call: TRBD1
clone_size: NA
j_call: TRBJ2-7
v_call: TRBV2
cdr3_aa: CASSADRGTYEQYF
cdr3_nt: TGTGCCAGCAGTGCGGACAGGGGGACCTACGAGCAGTACTTC

d_call: NA
clone_size: NA
j_call: TRBJ1-2
v_call: TRBV6-5
cdr3_aa: CASSYSANYGYTF
cdr3_nt: TGTGCCAGCAGTTACTCCGCTAACTATGGCTACACCTTC

d_call: NA
clone_size: NA
j_call: TRBJ2-2
v_call: TRBV5-1
cdr3_aa: CASSPNTGELFF
cdr3_nt: TGCGCCAGCAGCCCTAACACCGGGGAGCTGTTTTTT

d_call: TRBD1
clone_size: NA
j_call: TRBJ1-5
v_call: TRBV7-6
cdr3_aa: CASSPEPGGSNQPQHF
cdr3_nt: TGTGCCAGCAGCCCGGAACCAGGGGGCAGCAATCAGCCCCAGCATTTT

d_call: TRBD2
clone_size: NA
j_call: TRBJ2-3
v_call: TRBV11-1
cdr3_aa: CASSLAAWREEMGTDTQYF
cdr3_nt: TGTGCCAGCAGCTTAGCGGCCTGGCGGGAGGAAATGGGCACAGATACGCAGTATTTT

d_call: TRBD2
clone_size: NA
j_call: TRBJ2-2
v_call: TRBV27
cdr3_aa: CASSLFGLAGVGTGELFF
cdr3_nt: TGTGCCAGCAGTTTATTCGGACTAGCGGGAGTTGGCACCGGGGAGCTGTTTTTT

d_call: NA
clone_size: NA
j_call: TRBJ1-1
v_call: TRBV2
cdr3_aa: CASSADQNTEAFF
cdr3_nt: TGTGCCAGCAGCGCCGACCAGAACACTGAAGCTTTCTTT

d_call: NA
clone_size: once
j_call: TRBJ2-2
v_call: TRBV6-6
cdr3_aa: CASSPGVAVTGELFF
cdr3_nt: TGTGCCAGCAGCCCCGGTGTTGCGGTAACCGGGGAGCTGTTTTTT

d_call: NA
clone_size: NA
j_call: TRBJ2-1
v_call: TRBV10-3
cdr3_aa: CAISGGVLKYNEQFF
cdr3_nt: TGTGCCATCAGTGGAGGAGTGCTCAAGTACAATGAGCAGTTCTTC

d_call: TRBD2
clone_size: NA
j_call: TRBJ2-1
v_call: TRBV5-3
cdr3_aa: CARSLSKREEGNEQFF
cdr3_nt: TGTGCCAGAAGCTTGTCTAAGCGGGAGGAGGGGAATGAGCAGTTCTTC

d_call: NA
clone_size: NA
j_call: TRBJ2-7
v_call: TRBV7-9
cdr3_aa: CASSLGQWKGEQYF
cdr3_nt: TGTGCCAGCAGCTTGGGGCAATGGAAGGGCGAGCAGTACTTC

d_call: NA
clone_size: many
j_call: TRBJ2-7
v_call: TRBV28
cdr3_aa: CATCRGEMAYEQYF
cdr3_nt: TGTGCCACCTGCCGGGGTGAGATGGCGTACGAGCAGTACTTC

d_call: TRBD1
clone_size: NA
j_call: TRBJ2-2
v_call: TRBV7-3
cdr3_aa: CASSLRQGNTGELFF
cdr3_nt: TGTGCCAGCAGCCTCAGACAGGGCAACACCGGGGAGCTGTTTTTT

d_call: NA
clone_size: NA
j_call: TRBJ2-5
v_call: TRBV6-5
cdr3_aa: CAAGSGETQYF
cdr3_nt: TGTGCCGCTGGGTCGGGGGAGACCCAGTACTTC

d_call: NA
clone_size: NA
j_call: TRBJ2-7
v_call: TRBV7-3
cdr3_aa: CASSPRRAGFNEQYF
cdr3_nt: TGTGCCAGCAGCCCCAGGAGGGCAGGGTTTAACGAGCAGTACTTC

d_call: NA
clone_size: NA
j_call: TRBJ2-7
v_call: TRBV7-9
cdr3_aa: CASSLRASSYEQYF
cdr3_nt: TGTGCCAGCAGCTTAAGGGCTAGCAGTTACGAGCAGTACTTC

d_call: NA
clone_size: NA
j_call: TRBJ1-4
v_call: TRBV11-2
cdr3_aa: CASSSRVLGEKLFF
cdr3_nt: TGTGCCAGCAGCTCCCGGGTCCTAGGGGAAAAACTGTTTTTT

d_call: TRBD1
clone_size: NA
j_call: TRBJ2-5
v_call: TRBV5-1
cdr3_aa: CASSLTGEETQYF
cdr3_nt: TGCGCCAGCAGCTTGACAGGGGAAGAGACCCAGTACTTC

d_call: NA
clone_size: once
j_call: TRBJ1-5
v_call: TRBV6-1
cdr3_aa: CASRVARNQPQHF
cdr3_nt: TGTGCCAGCAGGGTGGCACGGAATCAGCCCCAGCATTTT

d_call: TRBD2
clone_size: NA
j_call: TRBJ2-5
v_call: TRBV6-6
cdr3_aa: CASSDQGLAEETQYF
cdr3_nt: TGTGCCAGCAGCGACCAGGGACTAGCGGAGGAGACCCAGTACTTC

d_call: NA
clone_size: NA
j_call: TRBJ2-3
v_call: TRBV19
cdr3_aa: CASSGFEKQYF
cdr3_nt: TGTGCCAGTTCGGGGTTTGAAAAGCAGTATTTT

d_call: NA
clone_size: NA
j_call: TRBJ2-6
v_call: TRBV7-6
cdr3_aa: CASSLGAGRGSGANVLTF
cdr3_nt: TGTGCCAGCAGCTTAGGAGCCGGTAGAGGCTCTGGGGCCAACGTCCTGACTTTC

d_call: NA
clone_size: NA
j_call: TRBJ2-7
v_call: TRBV28
cdr3_aa: CASSPREIYEQYF
cdr3_nt: TGTGCCAGCAGCCCTAGGGAGATCTACGAGCAGTACTTC